A selection of T cell receptor beta chains follows, all from one sample in a study of Ad26.COV2.S vaccination and SARS-CoV-2 variants. Method: immunoSEQ multiplex PCR; TCRdb's copy keeps in-frame clones and lacks some. Of fewer than 600,000 clones detected, about 88% appear once; the ten largest clones hold over 1.5%. This specimen consisted of peripheral blood, obtained in a trial of Ad26.COV2.S vaccine versus placebo. These receptors were taken from a person between 18 and 65 years old who received the Ad26.COV2.S COVID-19 vaccine or a placebo. Both conserved end residues are part of each CDR3. Each record gives: V gene, D gene, J gene, clone size, CDR3 protein, CDR3 DNA. The D gene is left open where the match is weak. A clone size is listed for some rows: how often the clone was seen (once, few, many), or a class if it is expanded.

>TRBV5-4|.|TRBJ2-1|.
CASRSGSEQFF
TGTGCCAGCAGGTCTGGTAGTGAGCAGTTCTTC
>TRBV20-1|TRBD1|TRBJ1-1|.
CSVGGTGAFF
TGCAGTGTGGGGGGGACAGGGGCCTTTTTT
>TRBV7-9|.|TRBJ2-7|once
CASSVLSYEQYF
TGTGCCAGCAGCGTCCTAAGCTACGAGCAGTACTTC
>TRBV18|.|TRBJ1-4|.
CASSPLHSSTNEKLFF
TGTGCCAGCTCACCGTTACACAGCTCGACTAATGAAAAACTGTTTTTT
>TRBV11-2|.|TRBJ1-4|few
CASSLGVHNEKLFF
TGTGCCAGCAGCTTAGGGGTTCATAATGAAAAACTGTTTTTT
>TRBV30|TRBD1|TRBJ1-1|.
CAWSELGTGEAEAFF
TGTGCCTGGAGTGAACTCGGGACAGGGGAGGCAGAAGCTTTCTTT
>TRBV5-6|TRBD1|TRBJ1-3|.
CASRQGSGNTIYF
TGTGCCAGCAGACAGGGGTCTGGAAACACCATATATTTT
>TRBV19|.|TRBJ2-2|.
CASSILRTWNGELFF
TGTGCCAGTAGTATCCTCCGGACGTGGAACGGGGAGCTGTTTTTT
>TRBV18|.|TRBJ1-1|.
CASSPWGDTEAFF
TGTGCCAGCTCACCGTGGGGGGACACTGAAGCTTTCTTT
>TRBV28|.|TRBJ2-1|.
CASSLSLSGARLGIPRNEQFF
TGTGCCAGCAGTTTATCCCTTTCGGGTGCCCGCTTGGGGATACCGAGAAATGAGCAGTTCTTC
>TRBV4-2|.|TRBJ2-4|.
CASSQISMGAAKNIQYF
TGTGCCAGCAGCCAAATATCAATGGGTGCAGCCAAAAACATTCAGTACTTC
>TRBV10-3|TRBD1|TRBJ2-5|.
CAISEDHRGSRETQYF
TGTGCCATCAGTGAGGACCACAGGGGGTCACGGGAGACCCAGTACTTC